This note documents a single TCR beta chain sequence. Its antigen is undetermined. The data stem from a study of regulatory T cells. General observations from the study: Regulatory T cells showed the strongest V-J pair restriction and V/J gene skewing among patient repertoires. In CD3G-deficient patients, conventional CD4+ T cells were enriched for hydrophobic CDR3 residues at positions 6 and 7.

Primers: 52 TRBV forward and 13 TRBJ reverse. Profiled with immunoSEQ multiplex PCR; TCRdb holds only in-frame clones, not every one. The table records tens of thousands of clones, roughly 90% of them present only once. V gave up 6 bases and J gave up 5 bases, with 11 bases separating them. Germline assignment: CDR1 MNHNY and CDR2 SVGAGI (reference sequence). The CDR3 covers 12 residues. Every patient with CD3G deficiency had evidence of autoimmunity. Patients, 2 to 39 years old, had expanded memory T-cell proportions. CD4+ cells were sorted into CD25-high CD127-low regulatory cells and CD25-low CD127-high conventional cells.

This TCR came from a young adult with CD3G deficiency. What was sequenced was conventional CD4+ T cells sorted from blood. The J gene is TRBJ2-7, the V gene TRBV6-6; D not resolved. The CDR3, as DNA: TGTGCCAGCAGCCGTTATAGGAACGAGCAGTACTTC. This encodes CASSRYRNEQYF.